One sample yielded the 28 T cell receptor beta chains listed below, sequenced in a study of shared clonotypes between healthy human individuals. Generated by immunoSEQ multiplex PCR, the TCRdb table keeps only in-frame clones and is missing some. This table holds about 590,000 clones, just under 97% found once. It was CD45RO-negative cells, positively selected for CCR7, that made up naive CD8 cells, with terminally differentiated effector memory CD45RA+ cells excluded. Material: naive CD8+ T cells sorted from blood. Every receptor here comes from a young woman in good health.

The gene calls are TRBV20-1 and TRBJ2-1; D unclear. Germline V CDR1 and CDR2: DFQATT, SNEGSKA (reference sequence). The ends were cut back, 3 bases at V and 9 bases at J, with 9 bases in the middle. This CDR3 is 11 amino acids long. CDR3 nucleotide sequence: TGCAGTGCTAGGTTTCAAGTTGAGCAGTTCTTC. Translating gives CSARFQVEQFF.

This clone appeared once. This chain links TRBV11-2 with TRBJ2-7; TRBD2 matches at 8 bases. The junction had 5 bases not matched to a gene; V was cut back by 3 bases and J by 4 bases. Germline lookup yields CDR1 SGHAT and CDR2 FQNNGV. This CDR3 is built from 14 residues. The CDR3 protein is CASSLVAGIYEQYF. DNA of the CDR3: TGTGCCAGCAGCTTGGTAGCGGGAATATACGAGCAGTACTTC.

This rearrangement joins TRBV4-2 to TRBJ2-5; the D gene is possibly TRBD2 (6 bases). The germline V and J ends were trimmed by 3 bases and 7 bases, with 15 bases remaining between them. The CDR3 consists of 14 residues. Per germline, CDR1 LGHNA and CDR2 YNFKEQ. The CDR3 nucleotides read TGTGCCAGCAGCCAGTACTGGCGGGGTGGGACCCAGTACTTC. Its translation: CASSQYWRGGTQYF.

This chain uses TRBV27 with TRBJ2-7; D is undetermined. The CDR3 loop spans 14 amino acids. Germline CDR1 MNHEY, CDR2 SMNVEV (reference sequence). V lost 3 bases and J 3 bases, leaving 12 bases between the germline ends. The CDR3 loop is CASSFYGSNYEQYF. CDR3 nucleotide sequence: TGTGCCAGCAGTTTTTACGGGTCAAACTACGAGCAGTACTTC.

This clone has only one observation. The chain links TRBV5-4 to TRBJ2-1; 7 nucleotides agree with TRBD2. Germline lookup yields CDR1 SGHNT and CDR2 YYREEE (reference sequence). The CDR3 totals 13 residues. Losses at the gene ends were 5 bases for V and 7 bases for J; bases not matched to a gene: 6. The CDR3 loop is CASSERGGNEQFF. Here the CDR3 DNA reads TGTGCCAGCAGTGAGCGGGGTGGGAATGAGCAGTTCTTC.

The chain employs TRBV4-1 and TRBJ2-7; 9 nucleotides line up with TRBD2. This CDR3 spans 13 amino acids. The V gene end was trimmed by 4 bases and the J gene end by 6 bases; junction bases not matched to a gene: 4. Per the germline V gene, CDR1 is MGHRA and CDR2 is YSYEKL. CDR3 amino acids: CASSPGLAIEQYF. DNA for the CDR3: TGCGCCAGCAGCCCGGGACTAGCTATCGAGCAGTACTTC.

The CDR3 here is CASSFPGLINNEQFF. CDR3 bases: TGTGCCAGCAGCTTCCCGGGACTTATAAACAATGAGCAGTTCTTC. The rearrangement links TRBV5-4 to TRBJ2-1; weak D call: TRBD2 (6 bases). Trimming took off 2 bases at V and 5 bases at J, with 14 bases between the two ends. The CDR3 is 15 residues long. Germline CDR1 reads SGHNT; CDR2 reads YYREEE (reference sequence).

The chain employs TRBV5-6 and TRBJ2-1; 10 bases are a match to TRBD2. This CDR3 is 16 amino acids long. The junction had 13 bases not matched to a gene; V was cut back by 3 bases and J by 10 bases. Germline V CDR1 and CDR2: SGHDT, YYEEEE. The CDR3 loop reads CASSSWSQREGDEQFF. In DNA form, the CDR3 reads TGTGCCAGCAGCTCTTGGTCACAGCGGGAGGGCGACGAGCAGTTCTTC. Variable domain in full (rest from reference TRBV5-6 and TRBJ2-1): DAGVTQSPTHLIKTRGQQVTLRCSPKSGHDTVSWYQQALGQGPQFIFQYYEEEERQRGNFPDRFSGHQFPNYSSELNVNALLLGDSALYLCASSSWSQREGDEQFFGPGTRLTVL.

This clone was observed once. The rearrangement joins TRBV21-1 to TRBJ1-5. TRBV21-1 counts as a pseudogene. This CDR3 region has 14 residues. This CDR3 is CASSKVRFHQPQHF. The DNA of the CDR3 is TGTGCCAGCAGCAAAGTGAGATTTCATCAGCCCCAGCATTTT.

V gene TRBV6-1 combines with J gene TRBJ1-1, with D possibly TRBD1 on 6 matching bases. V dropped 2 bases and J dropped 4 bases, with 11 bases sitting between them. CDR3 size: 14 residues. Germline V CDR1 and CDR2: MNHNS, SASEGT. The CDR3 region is CASSEHRDGTEAFF. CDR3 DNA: TGTGCCAGCAGTGAACACAGGGACGGCACTGAAGCTTTCTTT.

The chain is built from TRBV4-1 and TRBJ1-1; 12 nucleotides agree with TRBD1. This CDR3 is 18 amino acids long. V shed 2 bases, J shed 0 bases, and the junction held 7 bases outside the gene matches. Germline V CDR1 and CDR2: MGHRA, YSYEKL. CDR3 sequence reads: CASSQRTGTGGMNTEAFF. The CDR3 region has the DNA TGCGCCAGCAGCCAAAGAACCGGGACAGGGGGCATGAACACTGAAGCTTTCTTT.

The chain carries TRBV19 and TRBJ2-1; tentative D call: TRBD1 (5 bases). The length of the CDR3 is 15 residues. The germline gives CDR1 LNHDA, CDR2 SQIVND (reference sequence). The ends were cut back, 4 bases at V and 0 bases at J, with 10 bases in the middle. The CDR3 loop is CASSKDSSSYNEQFF. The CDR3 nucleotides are TGTGCCAGTAGTAAAGACAGTAGCTCCTACAATGAGCAGTTCTTC.

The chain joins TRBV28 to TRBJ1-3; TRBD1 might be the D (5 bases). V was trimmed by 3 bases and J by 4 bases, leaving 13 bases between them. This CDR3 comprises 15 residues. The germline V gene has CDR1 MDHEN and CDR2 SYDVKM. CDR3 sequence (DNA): TGTGCCAGCAGTTTGCAGGGCTCCCGGGGAAACACCATATATTTT. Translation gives CASSLQGSRGNTIYF.

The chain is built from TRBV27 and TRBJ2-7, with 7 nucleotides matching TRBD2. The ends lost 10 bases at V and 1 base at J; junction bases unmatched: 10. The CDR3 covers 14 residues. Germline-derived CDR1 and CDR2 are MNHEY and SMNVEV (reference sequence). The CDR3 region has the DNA TGTGCCACATCGACTAGCACCGATTCCTACGAGCAGTACTTC. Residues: CATSTSTDSYEQYF.

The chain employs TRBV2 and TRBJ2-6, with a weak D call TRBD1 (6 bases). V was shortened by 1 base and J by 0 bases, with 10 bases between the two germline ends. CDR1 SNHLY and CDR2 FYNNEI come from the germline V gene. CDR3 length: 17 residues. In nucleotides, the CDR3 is TGTGCCAGCAGTGAAGTGGACAGCCGCTCTGGGGCCAACGTCCTGACTTTC. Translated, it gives CASSEVDSRSGANVLTF.

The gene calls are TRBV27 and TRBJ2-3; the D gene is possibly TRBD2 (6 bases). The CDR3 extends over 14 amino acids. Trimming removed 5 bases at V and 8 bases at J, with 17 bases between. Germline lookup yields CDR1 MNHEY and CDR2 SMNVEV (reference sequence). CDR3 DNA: TGTGCCAGCAGTCCTCGGACTATTATCGGTACGCAGTATTTT. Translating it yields CASSPRTIIGTQYF.

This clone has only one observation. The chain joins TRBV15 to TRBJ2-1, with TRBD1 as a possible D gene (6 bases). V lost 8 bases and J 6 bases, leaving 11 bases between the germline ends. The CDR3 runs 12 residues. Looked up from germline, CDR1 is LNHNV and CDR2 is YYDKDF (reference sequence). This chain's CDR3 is CATSGQTNEQFF. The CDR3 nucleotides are TGTGCCACCTCCGGACAGACCAATGAGCAGTTCTTC.

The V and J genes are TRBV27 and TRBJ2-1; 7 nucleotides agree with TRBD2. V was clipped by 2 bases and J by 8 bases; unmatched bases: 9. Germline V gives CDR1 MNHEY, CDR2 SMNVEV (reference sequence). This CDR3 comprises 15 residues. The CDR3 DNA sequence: TGTGCCAGCAGTTTAGGGCGGGAGCTCCCCCATGAGCAGTTCTTC. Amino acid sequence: CASSLGRELPHEQFF.

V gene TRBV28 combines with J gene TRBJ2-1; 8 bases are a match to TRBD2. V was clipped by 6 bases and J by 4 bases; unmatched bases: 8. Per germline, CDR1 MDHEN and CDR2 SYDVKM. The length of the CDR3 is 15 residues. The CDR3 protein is CASSGAGEDYNEQFF. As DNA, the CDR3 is TGTGCCAGCAGCGGAGCGGGAGAGGATTACAATGAGCAGTTCTTC.

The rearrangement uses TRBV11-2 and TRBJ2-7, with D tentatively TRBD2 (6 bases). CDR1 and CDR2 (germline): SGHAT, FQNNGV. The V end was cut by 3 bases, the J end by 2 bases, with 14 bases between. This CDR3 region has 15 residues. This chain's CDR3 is CASSLEGRQTYEQYF. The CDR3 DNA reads TGTGCCAGCAGCTTGGAGGGACGGCAAACCTACGAGCAGTACTTC.

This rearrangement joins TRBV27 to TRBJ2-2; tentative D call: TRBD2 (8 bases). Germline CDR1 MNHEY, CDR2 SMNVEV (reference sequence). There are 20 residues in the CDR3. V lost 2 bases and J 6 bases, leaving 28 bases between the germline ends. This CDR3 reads CASSLGSGGDSGSVAGELFF. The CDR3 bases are TGTGCCAGCAGTTTAGGGTCAGGGGGAGACAGCGGGAGTGTCGCCGGGGAGCTGTTTTTT.

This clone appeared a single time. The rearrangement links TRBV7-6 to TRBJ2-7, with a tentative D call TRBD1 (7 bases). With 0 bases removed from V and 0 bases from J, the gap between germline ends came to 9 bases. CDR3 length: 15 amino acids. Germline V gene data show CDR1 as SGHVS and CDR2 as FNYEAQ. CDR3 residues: CASSLARGASYEQYF. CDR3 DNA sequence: TGTGCCAGCAGCTTAGCCAGGGGGGCCTCCTACGAGCAGTACTTC.

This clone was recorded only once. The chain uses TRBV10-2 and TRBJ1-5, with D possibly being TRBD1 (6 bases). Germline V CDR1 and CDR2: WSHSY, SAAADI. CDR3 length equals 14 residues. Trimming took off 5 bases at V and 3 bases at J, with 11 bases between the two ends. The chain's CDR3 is CASSLQGYNQPQHF. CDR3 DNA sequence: TGCGCCAGCAGTCTACAGGGCTACAATCAGCCCCAGCATTTT.

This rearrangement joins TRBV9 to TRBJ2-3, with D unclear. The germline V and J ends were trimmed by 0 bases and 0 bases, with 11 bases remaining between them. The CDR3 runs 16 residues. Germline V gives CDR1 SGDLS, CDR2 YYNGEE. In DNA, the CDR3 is TGTGCCAGCAGCGTAGAGGCGTTTGCTAGCACAGATACGCAGTATTTT. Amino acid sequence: CASSVEAFASTDTQYF.

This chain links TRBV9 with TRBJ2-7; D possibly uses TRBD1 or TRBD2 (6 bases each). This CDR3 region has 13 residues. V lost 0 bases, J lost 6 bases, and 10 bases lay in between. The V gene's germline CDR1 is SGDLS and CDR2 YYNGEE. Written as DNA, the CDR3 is TGTGCCAGCAGCGTAGCCAGGGGAGGCGAGCAGTACTTC. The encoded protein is CASSVARGGEQYF.

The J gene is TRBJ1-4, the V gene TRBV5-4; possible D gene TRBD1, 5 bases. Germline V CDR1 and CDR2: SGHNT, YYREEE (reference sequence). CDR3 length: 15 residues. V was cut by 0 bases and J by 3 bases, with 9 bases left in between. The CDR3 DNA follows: TGTGCCAGCAGCTTGGGTGGGGCCCCTAATGAAAAACTGTTTTTT. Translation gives CASSLGGAPNEKLFF.

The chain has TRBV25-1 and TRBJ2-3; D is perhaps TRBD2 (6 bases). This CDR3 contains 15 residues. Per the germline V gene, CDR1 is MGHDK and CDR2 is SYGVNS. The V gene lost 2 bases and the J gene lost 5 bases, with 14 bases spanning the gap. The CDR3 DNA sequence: TGTGCCAGCAGTGAAGGCCTAGCGCTAAGAGATACGCAGTATTTT. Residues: CASSEGLALRDTQYF.

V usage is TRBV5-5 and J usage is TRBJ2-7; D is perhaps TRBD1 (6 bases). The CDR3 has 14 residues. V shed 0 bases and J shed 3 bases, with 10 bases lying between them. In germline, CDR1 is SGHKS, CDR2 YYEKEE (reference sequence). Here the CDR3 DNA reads TGTGCCAGCAGCTTGGGCCTACAGGGCTACGAGCAGTACTTC. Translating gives CASSLGLQGYEQYF.